This T cell receptor beta chain was sequenced for a study of CD8+ T cells in alopecia areata. Extracted RNA was reverse transcribed into cDNA, the sequencing template. Method: immunoSEQ multiplex PCR; TCRdb's copy keeps in-frame clones and lacks some. Among 150,000 to 200,000 clones listed, 60% to 75% were seen once. The treatment was: oral pan-JAK inhibitor, 5-10 mg twice daily. Isolation of CD4+ and CD8+ T cells from PBMCs was achieved by sorting. Study-wide points: The study found higher clonality in lesional than normal scalp, especially in alopecia totalis/universalis. How baseline CD8+ expansion relates to response remains uncertain (there was one nonresponder). Persistence during tofacitinib was seen for many expanded lesional clones in scalp and blood.

The V gene lost 2 bases and the J gene lost 0 bases, with 2 bases spanning the gap. The germline V gene has CDR1 MNHNY and CDR2 SVGAGI (reference sequence). The CDR3 is 12 amino acids. This clone was seen a handful of times. Antigen specificity is unknown. The clonotype comes from a human donor with alopecia areata. The sample consisted of CD4+ T cells sorted from blood, taken at week 24, from a patient treated with tofacitinib. The chain is built from TRBV6-6 and TRBJ2-7, with no clear D. The CDR3 bases are TGTGCCAGCAGTTACAGCTCCTACGAGCAGTACTTC. It translates to CASSYSSYEQYF.